The sequence of this T cell receptor (beta chain) was determined in a study of response to subunit inactivated influenza vaccine. Study-level findings and limits: After each seasonal influenza vaccination, few new T cells are recruited, the authors suggested.

TCRdb reprocessed the RT-PCR reads via MiXCR and lists one record per CDR3 protein. In the table there are almost 600,000 distinct CDR3 sequences, around 15% of which are singletons. With regard to this clonotype: Its target is unknown.

CDR3 length equals 14 residues. Germline values: CDR1 LNHDA, CDR2 SQIVND (reference sequence). Trimming took 5 bases from V and 9 from J, leaving 19 bases between them. The origin of this receptor is a man aged 45-65 years who received an inactivated influenza vaccine. This chain links TRBV19 with TRBJ1-1, with a possible D match to TRBD1 (5 bases). This material consisted of PBMCs from blood, taken 11 to 12 days after vaccination. CDR3 residues: CASSLRHDSRQAFF. Written as DNA, the CDR3 is TGTGCCAGTAGTCTTCGCCACGACAGCCGACAAGCTTTCTTT.